This T cell receptor (beta chain) stems from a study of shared clonotypes between healthy human individuals. Background on the study: Donors, aged 18 to 49, were a couple of women and a few men.

Sequenced by immunoSEQ multiplex PCR; TCRdb stores in-frame clones only, minus some. The repertoire holds about 180,000 clones, 80% to 95% seen once, with around 0.067% in the top ten. With V trimmed by 4 bases and J by 9 bases, 14 bases remained unmatched. Germline values: CDR1 LNHDA, CDR2 SQIVND (reference sequence). The CDR3 extends over 17 amino acids. Both subsets, CD45RA+ naive and CD45RA-negative memory, were split from the CD4+ cells. This chain links TRBV19 with TRBJ1-5; 11 positions agree with TRBD1. The TCR sequence derives from a woman in her thirties in good health. The sample comprised naive CD4+ T cells sorted from blood. Described subset: CD45RA+ positively selected. DNA for the CDR3: TGTGCCAGTAGTACTCGTACAAGCGGGACAGGGGGTGGGCCCCAGCATTTT. This encodes CASSTRTSGTGGGPQHF.